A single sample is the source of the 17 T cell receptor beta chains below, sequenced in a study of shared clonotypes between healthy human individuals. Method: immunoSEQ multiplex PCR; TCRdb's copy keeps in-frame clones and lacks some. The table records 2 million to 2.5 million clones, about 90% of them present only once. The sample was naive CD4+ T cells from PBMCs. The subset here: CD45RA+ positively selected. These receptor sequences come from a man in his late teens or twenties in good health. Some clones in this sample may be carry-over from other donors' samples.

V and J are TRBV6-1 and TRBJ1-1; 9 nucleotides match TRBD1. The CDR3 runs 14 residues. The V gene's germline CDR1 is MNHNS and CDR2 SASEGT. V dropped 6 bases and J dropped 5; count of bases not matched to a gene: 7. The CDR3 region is CASRPPDRGTEAFF. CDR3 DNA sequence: TGTGCCAGCAGGCCCCCGGACAGGGGAACTGAAGCTTTCTTT.

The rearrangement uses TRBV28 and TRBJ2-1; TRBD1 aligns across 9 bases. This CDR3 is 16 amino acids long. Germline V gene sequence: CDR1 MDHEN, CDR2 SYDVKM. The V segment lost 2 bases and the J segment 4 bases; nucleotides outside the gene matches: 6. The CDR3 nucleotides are TGTGCCAGCAGTTTAAGGGACAGGGTACAGTACAATGAGCAGTTCTTC. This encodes CASSLRDRVQYNEQFF.

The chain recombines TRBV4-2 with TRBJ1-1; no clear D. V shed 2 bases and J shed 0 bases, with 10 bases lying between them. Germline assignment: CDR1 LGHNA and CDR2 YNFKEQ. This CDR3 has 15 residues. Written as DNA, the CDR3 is TGTGCCAGCAGCCAAATCAGCGGCGTGAACACTGAAGCTTTCTTT. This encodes CASSQISGVNTEAFF.

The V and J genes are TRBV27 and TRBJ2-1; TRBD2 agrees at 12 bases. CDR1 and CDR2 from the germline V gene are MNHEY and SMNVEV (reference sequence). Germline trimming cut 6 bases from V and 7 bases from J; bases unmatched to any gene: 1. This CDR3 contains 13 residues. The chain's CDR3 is CASRTSGRNEQFF. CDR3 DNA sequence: TGTGCCAGCAGGACTAGCGGGAGAAATGAGCAGTTCTTC.

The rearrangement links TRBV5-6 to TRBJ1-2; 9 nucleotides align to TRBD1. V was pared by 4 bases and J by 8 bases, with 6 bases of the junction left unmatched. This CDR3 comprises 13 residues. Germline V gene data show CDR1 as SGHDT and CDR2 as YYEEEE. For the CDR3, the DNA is TGTGCCAGCAGCACTTTGGACAGGGGCGGCTACACCTTC. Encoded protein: CASSTLDRGGYTF.

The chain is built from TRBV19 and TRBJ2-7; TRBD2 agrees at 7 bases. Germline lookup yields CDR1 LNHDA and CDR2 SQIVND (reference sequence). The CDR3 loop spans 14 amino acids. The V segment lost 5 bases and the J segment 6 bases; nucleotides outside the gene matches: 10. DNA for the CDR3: TGTGCCAGTAGTTCACCCCTCGGGAGGCTCGAGCAGTACTTC. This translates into CASSSPLGRLEQYF.

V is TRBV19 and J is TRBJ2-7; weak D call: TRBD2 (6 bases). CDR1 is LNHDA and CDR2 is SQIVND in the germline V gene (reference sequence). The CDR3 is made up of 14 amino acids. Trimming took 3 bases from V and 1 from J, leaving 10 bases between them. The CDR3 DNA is TGTGCCAGTAGTATGGCTAGCGCGTCCTACGAGCAGTACTTC. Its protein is CASSMASASYEQYF.

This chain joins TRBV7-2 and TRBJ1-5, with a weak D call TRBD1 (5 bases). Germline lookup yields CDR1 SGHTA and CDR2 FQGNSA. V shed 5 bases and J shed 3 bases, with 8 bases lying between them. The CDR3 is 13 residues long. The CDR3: CASSVGTNQPQHF. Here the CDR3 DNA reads TGTGCCAGCAGCGTAGGGACCAATCAGCCCCAGCATTTT.

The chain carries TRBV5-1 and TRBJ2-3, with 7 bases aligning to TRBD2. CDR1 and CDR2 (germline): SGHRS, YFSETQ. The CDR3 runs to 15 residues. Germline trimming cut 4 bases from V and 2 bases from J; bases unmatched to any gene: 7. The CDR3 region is CASSAASGPTDTQYF. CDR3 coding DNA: TGCGCCAGCAGCGCCGCTAGCGGACCCACAGATACGCAGTATTTT. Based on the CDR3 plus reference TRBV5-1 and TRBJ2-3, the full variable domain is KAGVTQTPRYLIKTRGQQVTLSCSPISGHRSVSWYQQTPGQGLQFLFEYFSETQRNKGNFPGRFSGRQFSNSRSEMNVSTLELGDSALYLCASSAASGPTDTQYFGPGTRLTVL.

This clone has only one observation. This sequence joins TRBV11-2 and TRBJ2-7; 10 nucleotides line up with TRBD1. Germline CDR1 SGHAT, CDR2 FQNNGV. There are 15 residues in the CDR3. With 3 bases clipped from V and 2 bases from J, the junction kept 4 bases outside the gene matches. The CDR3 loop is CASSFGGTGAYEQYF. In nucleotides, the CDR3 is TGTGCCAGCAGCTTTGGAGGGACAGGGGCCTACGAGCAGTACTTC.

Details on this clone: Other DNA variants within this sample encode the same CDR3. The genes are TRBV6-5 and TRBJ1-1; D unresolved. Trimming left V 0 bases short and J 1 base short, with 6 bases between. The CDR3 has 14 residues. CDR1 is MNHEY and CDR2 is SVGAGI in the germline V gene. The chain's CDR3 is CASSYSRTNTEAFF. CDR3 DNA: TGTGCCAGCAGTTACTCGAGGACGAACACTGAAGCTTTCTTT.

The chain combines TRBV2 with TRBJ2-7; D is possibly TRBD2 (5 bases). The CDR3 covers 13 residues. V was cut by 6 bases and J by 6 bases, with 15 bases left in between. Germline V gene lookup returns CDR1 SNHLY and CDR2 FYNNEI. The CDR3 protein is CASRGTRTPEQYF. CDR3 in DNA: TGTGCCAGCAGGGGAACCAGGACTCCCGAGCAGTACTTC.

The CDR3: CASSPTWGGTDTQYF. CDR3 sequence (DNA): TGCGCCAGCAGCCCGACATGGGGGGGCACAGATACGCAGTATTTT. This chain joins TRBV5-1 and TRBJ2-3, with D perhaps TRBD2 (6 bases). Trimming stripped 4 bases from V and 1 base from J, with 13 bases between. The CDR3 is 15 residues long. Germline CDR1 and CDR2: SGHRS and YFSETQ.

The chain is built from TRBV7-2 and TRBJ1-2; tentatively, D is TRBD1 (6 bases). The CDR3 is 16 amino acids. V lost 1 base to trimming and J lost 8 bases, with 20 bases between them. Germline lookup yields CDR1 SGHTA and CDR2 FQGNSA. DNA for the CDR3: TGTGCCAGCAGCTTAGTCGGCACCGGGACAACCCGAGGCTACACCTTC. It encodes CASSLVGTGTTRGYTF.

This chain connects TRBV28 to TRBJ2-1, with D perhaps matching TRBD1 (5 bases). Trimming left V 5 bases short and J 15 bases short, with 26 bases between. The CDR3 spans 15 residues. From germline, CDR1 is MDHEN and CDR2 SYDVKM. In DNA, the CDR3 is TGTGCCAGCAGTCCAAGTGGGTTCCGGGCCCAGGGCGGGTTCTTC. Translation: CASSPSGFRAQGGFF.

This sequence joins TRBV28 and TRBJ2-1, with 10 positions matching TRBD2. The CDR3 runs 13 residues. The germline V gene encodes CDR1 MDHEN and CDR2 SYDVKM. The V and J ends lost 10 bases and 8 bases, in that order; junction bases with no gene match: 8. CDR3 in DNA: TGTGCCACCAGACTAGCGGGCGGTGATGAGCAGTTCTTC. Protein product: CATRLAGGDEQFF.

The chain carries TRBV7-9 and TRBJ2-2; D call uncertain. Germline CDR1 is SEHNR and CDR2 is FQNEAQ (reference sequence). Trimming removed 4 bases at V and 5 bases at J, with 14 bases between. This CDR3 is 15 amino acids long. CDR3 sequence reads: CASSSQFAATGELFF. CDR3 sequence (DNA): TGTGCCAGCAGCTCCCAATTTGCGGCAACCGGGGAGCTGTTTTTT.